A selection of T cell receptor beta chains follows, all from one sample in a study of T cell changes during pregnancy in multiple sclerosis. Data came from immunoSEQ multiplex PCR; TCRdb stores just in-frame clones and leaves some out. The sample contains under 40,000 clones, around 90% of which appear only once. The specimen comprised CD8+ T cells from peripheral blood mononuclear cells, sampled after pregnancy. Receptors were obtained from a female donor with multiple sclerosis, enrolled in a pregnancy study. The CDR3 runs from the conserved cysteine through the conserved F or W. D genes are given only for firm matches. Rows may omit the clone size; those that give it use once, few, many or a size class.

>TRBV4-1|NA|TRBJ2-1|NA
TGCGCCAGCAGCCAGGTAGCGGATGAGCAGTTCTTC
CASSQVADEQFF
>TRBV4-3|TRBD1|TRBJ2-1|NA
TGCGCCAGCAGCCAAGGGGCCGGGACAGGGGAATACAATGAGCAGTTCTTC
CASSQGAGTGEYNEQFF
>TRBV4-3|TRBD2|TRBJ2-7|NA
TGCGCCAGCAGCCAACCTAGGGCCCCTATAGCGGGGGGATGCGAGCAGTACTTC
CASSQPRAPIAGGCEQYF
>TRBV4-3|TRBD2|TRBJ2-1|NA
TGCGCCAGCAGCCTCGGCGGGGGGGCTCTAGAGGAGCAGTTCTTC
CASSLGGGALEEQFF
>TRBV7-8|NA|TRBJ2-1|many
TGTGCCAGCAGCTTAGGGCTAGGAGTACATGAGCAGTTCTTC
CASSLGLGVHEQFF
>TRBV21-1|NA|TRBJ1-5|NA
TGTGCCAGCAGCAAACTACCGACAGGGAAGGTGGATCAGCCCCAGCATTTT
CASSKLPTGKVDQPQHF
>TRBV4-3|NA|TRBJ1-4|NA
TGCGCCAGCAGCCTCGACCTGACTTATGAAAAACTGTTTTTT
CASSLDLTYEKLFF
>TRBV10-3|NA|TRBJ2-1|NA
TGTGCCATCAGTGAGGTGGGGGCGTCCGGGGATGAGCAGTTCTTC
CAISEVGASGDEQFF
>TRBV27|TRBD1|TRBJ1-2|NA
TGTGCCAGCAGTTTATCGACAGGGGGCTCAATCTATGGCTACACCTTC
CASSLSTGGSIYGYTF
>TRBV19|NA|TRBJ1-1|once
TGTGCCAGTAGTATAAGGCAGGGGCCCACTGAAGCTTTCTTT
CASSIRQGPTEAFF
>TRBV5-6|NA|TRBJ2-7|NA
TGTGCCAGCAGCTTGGCAGGAAGCTCCTACGAGCAGTACTTC
CASSLAGSSYEQYF
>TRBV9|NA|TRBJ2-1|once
TGTGCCAGCAGCGTAGCAGGGGCCTACAATGAGCAGTTCTTC
CASSVAGAYNEQFF
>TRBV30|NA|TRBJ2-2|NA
TGTGCCTGGAGTATCACTGGTACCGGGGAGCTGTTTTTT
CAWSITGTGELFF
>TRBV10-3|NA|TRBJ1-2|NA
TGTGCCATACTCCGGGGGAGTCCTCTTTATGGCTACACCTTC
CAILRGSPLYGYTF
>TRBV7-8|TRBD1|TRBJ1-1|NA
TGTGCCAGCAGCCAGCGGACAGGTGAAGCTTTCTTT
CASSQRTGEAFF
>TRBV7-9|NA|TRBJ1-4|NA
TGTGCCAGCAGGCTAGAGGGAATAAACGAAAAACTGTTTTTT
CASRLEGINEKLFF
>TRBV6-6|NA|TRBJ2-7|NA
TGTGCCAGCAGAGAACTAGGGTCGACTCCTTACGAGCAGTACTTC
CASRELGSTPYEQYF
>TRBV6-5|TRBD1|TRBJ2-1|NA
TGTGCCAGCACCCCGGGACAGGCCCGGGATGAGCAGTTCTTC
CASTPGQARDEQFF
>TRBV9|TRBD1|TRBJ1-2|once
TGTGCCAGCTTTGGGACAGGCCTTAACTATGGCTACACCTTC
CASFGTGLNYGYTF
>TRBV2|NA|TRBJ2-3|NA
TGTGCCAGCAGTGAAGGTTCTTCTAGCACAGATACGCAGTATTTT
CASSEGSSSTDTQYF
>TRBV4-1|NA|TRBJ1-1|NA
TGCGCCAGCAACTCCCGGGGTATGAACACTGAAGCTTTCTTT
CASNSRGMNTEAFF
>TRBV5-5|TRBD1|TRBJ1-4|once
TGTGCCAGCAGCTTCGATGGACAGGGGGTCTCAGATGAAAAACTGTTTTTT
CASSFDGQGVSDEKLFF
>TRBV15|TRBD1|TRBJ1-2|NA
TGTGCCACCAGCAGAGGAAACAGACAGGGGGACGGCTACACCTTC
CATSRGNRQGDGYTF
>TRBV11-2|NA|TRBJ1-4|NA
TGTGCCAGCAGACCAGGGGTGACTAATGAAAAACTGTTTTTT
CASRPGVTNEKLFF
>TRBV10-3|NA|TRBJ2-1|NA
TGTGCCATCAGAAACCAAGGGGGGGGGATTTACAATGAGCAGTTCTTC
CAIRNQGGGIYNEQFF
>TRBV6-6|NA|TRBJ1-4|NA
TGTGCCAGCTTCAACTCCGAAAAACTGTTTTTT
CASFNSEKLFF